The 7 T cell receptor beta chains listed next were all sequenced from one sample in a study of blood T cell repertoires in COVID-19. The protocol was immunoSEQ multiplex PCR, while the TCRdb copy is restricted to in-frame clones and leaves out a portion. The data contain tens of thousands of clones, 86% of them singletons. Sequenced sample: peripheral blood. All receptors derive from a man aged 45-65 years with active COVID-19.

The chain recombines TRBV6-5 with TRBJ2-2; TRBD1 aligns across 7 bases. The germline gives CDR1 MNHEY, CDR2 SVGAGI. J gave up 12 bases and V 8 bases, and 15 bases lay outside the gene matches. The CDR3 extends over 14 amino acids. Here the CDR3 DNA reads TGTGCCAGCGGGGAGAATGGGCAGGGACAGAAGCTGTTTTTT. It specifies CASGENGQGQKLFF.

The chain is built from TRBV12-3 or TRBV12-4 and TRBJ2-1; D unresolved. The CDR3 extends over 12 amino acids. The ends were cut back, 3 bases at V and 12 bases at J, with 12 bases in the middle. The CDR3, as DNA: TGTGCCAGCAGTTTCTCAATTAGAGCGCAGTTCTTC. Its protein product is CASSFSIRAQFF.

The chain couples TRBV12-3 or TRBV12-4 to TRBJ2-7; TRBD1 matches 8 bases. The CDR3 consists of 13 residues. V trimming: 6 bases; J trimming: 2 bases; junction bases outside the gene matches: 3. The CDR3: CASSYRGTYEQYV. CDR3 bases: TGTGCCAGCAGCTACAGGGGGACCTACGAGCAGTACGTC.

This rearrangement joins TRBV12-5 to TRBJ2-1; 7 bases line up with TRBD2. After removal of 0 bases from V and 8 bases from J, the junction contained 7 bases not matched to a gene. The CDR3 runs 15 residues. From germline, CDR1 is LGHNT and CDR2 FRNRAP. CDR3 DNA sequence: TGTGCTAGTGGTTTGGTTGGCGGGAGTGCGGATGAGCAGTTCTTC. This sequence encodes CASGLVGGSADEQFF.

CDR3: CASSLDRQDTYNEQFF. The CDR3 DNA is TGTGCCAGCAGCTTAGATCGACAGGACACCTACAATGAGCAGTTCTTC. The J gene is TRBJ2-1, the V gene TRBV11-3, with D possibly TRBD1 on 6 matching bases. From germline, CDR1 is SGHNT and CDR2 YENEEA. V was pared by 0 bases and J by 2 bases, with 11 bases between. There are 16 residues in the CDR3. Filled out from reference TRBV11-3 and TRBJ2-1, the complete variable domain reads EAGVVQSPRYKIIEKKQPVAFWCNPISGHNTLYWYLQNLGQGPELLIRYENEEAVDDSQLPKDRFSAERLKGVDSTLKIQPAELGDSAVYLCASSLDRQDTYNEQFFGPGTRLTVL.

J is TRBJ2-3 and V is TRBV7-2, with 11 bases fitting TRBD2. After removal of 3 bases from V and 4 bases from J, the junction contained 12 bases not matched to a gene. The CDR3 length is 18 residues. CDR1 and CDR2 from the germline V gene are SGHTA and FQGNSA. The CDR3 DNA reads as TGTGCCAGCAGCTTGTCGACAGTACTACTAGCGGGAGCAGATACGCAGTATTTT. Residues: CASSLSTVLLAGADTQYF. Supplemented by reference TRBV7-2 and TRBJ2-3, the full variable domain reads GAGVSQSPSNKVTEKGKDVELRCDPISGHTALYWYRQSLGQGLEFLIYFQGNSAPDKSGLPSDRFSAERTGGSVSTLTIQRTQQEDSAVYLCASSLSTVLLAGADTQYFGPGTRLTVL.

This clone showed up just a few times. The rearrangement uses TRBV2 and TRBJ2-1; D is uncertain. The V end was cut by 1 base, the J end by 8 bases, with 15 bases between. The CDR3 is 15 amino acids. Germline V gene lookup returns CDR1 SNHLY and CDR2 FYNNEI. The CDR3, as DNA: TGTGCCAGCAGTGAAGTGGGCCTCCCCGGCGATGAGCAGTTCTTC. The encoded protein is CASSEVGLPGDEQFF.